Detailed here is one T cell receptor beta chain. The sample comes from a study of blood T cell repertoires in COVID-19. Whole-study context: PBMCs, B-cell-depleted T cells, or T cells were the source of the cDNA or gDNA that made up the material.

Germline V CDR1 and CDR2: SEHNR, FQNEAQ (reference sequence). V shed 2 bases and J shed 2 bases, with 12 bases lying between them. There are 15 residues in the CDR3. Per the study methods: Researchers report that nucleated cell counts were estimated from reference gene primer amplification. Assay: immunoSEQ multiplex PCR; the TCRdb copy retains only in-frame clones and omits some. The V and J calls and clone size come from that table; D and trimming were worked out from the DNA. The sample shows about 160,000 clones, around nine tenths of them seen only once. This clonotype originated in a man aged 55-75 years with active or convalescent COVID-19. The specimen was peripheral blood. The V and J genes are TRBV7-9 and TRBJ1-2; no definite D call. This CDR3 is CASSLNSPVNYGYTF. The CDR3 nucleotides read TGTGCCAGCAGCTTAAACAGTCCGGTGAACTATGGCTACACCTTC.